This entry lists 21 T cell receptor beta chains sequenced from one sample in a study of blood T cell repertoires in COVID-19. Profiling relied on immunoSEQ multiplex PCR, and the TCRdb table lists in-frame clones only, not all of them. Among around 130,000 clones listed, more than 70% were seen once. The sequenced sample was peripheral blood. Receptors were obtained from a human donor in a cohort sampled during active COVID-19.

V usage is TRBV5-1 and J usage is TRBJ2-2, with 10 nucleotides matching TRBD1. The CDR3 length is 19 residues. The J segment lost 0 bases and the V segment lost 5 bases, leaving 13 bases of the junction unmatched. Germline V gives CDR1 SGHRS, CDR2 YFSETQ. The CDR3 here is CASSHTGQGLVSNTGELFF. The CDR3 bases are TGCGCCAGCAGTCACACGGGACAGGGGTTGGTCTCGAACACCGGGGAGCTGTTTTTT.

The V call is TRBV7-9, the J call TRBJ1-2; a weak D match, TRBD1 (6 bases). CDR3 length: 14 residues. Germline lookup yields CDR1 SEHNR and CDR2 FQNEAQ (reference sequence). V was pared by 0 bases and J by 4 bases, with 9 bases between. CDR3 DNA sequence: TGTGCCAGCAGCTTAGCCAGGGGAAGCTATGGCTACACCTTC. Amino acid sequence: CASSLARGSYGYTF.

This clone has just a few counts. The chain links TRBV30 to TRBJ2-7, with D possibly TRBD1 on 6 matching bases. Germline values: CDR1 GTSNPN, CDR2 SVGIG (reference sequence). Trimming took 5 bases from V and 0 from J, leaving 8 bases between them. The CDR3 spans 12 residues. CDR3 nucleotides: TGTGCCTGGGACAGGACCTCCTACGAGCAGTACTTC. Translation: CAWDRTSYEQYF.

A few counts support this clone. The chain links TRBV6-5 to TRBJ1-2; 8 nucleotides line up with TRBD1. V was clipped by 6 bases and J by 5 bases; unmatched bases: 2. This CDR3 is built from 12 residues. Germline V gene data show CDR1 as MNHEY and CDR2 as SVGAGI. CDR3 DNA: TGTGCCAGCAGGGACAGGGTGTATGGCTACACCTTC. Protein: CASRDRVYGYTF.

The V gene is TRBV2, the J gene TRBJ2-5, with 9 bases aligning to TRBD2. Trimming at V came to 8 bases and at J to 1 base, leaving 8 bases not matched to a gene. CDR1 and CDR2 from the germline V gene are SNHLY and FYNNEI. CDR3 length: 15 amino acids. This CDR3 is CASGGRGGPQETQYF. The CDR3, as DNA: TGTGCCAGCGGAGGGCGGGGGGGCCCCCAAGAGACCCAGTACTTC.

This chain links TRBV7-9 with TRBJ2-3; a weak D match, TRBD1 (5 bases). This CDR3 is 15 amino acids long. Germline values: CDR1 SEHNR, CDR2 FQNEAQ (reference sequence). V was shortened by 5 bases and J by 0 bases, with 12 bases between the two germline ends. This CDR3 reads CASSRPRASTDTQYF. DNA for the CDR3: TGTGCCAGCAGCCGTCCCAGGGCGAGCACAGATACGCAGTATTTT.

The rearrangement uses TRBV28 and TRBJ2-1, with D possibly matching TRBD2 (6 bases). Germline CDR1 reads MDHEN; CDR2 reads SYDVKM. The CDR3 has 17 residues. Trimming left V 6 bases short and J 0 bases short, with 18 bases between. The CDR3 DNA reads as TGTGCCAGCAGACTCGGCGGTCGGCGGGGCTCCTACAATGAGCAGTTCTTC. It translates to CASRLGGRRGSYNEQFF.

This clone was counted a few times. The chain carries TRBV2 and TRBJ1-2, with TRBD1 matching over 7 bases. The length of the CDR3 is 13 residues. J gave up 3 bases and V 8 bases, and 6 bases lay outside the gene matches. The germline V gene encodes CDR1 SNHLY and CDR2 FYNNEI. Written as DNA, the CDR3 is TGTGCCAGCGGGGACAGACCAGACTATGGCTACACCTTC. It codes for CASGDRPDYGYTF.

CDR3 sequence reads: CASSLSKGANYEQYF. In nucleotides, the CDR3 is TGTGCCAGCAGTTTATCCAAGGGGGCTAACTACGAGCAGTACTTC. The V call is TRBV27, the J call TRBJ2-7, with 7 bases lining up with TRBD1. This CDR3 has 15 residues. Germline V gene sequence: CDR1 MNHEY, CDR2 SMNVEV (reference sequence). V gave up 0 bases and J gave up 3 bases; unmatched junction bases: 5.

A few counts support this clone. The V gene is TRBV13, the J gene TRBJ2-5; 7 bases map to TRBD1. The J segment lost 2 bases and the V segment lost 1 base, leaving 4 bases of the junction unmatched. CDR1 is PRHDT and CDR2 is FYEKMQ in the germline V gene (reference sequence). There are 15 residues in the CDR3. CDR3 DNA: TGTGCCAGCAGCTTAGCCCGGGGACAGCAAGAGACCCAGTACTTC. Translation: CASSLARGQQETQYF.

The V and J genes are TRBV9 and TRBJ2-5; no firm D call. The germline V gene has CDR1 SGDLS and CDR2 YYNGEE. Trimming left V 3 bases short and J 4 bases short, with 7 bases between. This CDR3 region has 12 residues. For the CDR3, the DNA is TGTGCCAGCAGCGCTTCCTCAGAGACCCAGTACTTC. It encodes CASSASSETQYF.

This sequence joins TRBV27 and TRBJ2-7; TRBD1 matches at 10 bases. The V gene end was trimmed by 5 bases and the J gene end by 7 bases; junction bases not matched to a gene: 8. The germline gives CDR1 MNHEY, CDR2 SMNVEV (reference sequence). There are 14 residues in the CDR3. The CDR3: CASSLRDRGGEQYF. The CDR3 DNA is TGTGCCAGCAGTCTCCGGGACAGGGGAGGTGAGCAGTACTTC.

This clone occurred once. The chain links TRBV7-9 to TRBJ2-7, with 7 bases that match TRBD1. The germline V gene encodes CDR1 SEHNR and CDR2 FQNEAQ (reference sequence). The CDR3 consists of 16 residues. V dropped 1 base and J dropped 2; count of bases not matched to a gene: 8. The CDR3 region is CASSLGPRDSAYEQYF. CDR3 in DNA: TGTGCCAGCAGCTTAGGTCCCCGGGACAGTGCCTACGAGCAGTACTTC.

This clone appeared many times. The CDR3 region has the DNA TGTGCCAGCAGTTGGGACAGGGGACAGCCCCAGCATTTT. Its protein product is CASSWDRGQPQHF. This chain links TRBV7-6 with TRBJ1-5; 10 bases are shared with TRBD1. Germline V CDR1 and CDR2: SGHVS, FNYEAQ. The length of the CDR3 is 13 residues. V shed 6 bases, J shed 7 bases, and the junction held 3 bases outside the gene matches.

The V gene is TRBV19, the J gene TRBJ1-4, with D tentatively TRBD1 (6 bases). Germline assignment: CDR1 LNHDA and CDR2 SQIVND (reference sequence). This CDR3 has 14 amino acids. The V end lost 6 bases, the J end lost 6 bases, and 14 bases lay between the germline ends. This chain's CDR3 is CASSHGGGDEKLFF. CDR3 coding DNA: TGTGCCAGTAGCCACGGAGGGGGGGATGAAAAACTGTTTTTT.

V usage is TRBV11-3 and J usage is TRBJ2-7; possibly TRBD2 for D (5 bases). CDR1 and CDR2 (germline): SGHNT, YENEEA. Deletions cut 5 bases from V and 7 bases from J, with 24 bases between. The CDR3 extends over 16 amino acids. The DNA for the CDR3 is TGTGCCAGCAGCCCGCGGCCGAGGGTCGGGAAATTTGAGCAGTACTTC. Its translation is CASSPRPRVGKFEQYF. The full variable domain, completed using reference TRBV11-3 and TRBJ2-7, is EAGVVQSPRYKIIEKKQPVAFWCNPISGHNTLYWYLQNLGQGPELLIRYENEEAVDDSQLPKDRFSAERLKGVDSTLKIQPAELGDSAVYLCASSPRPRVGKFEQYFGPGTRLTVT.

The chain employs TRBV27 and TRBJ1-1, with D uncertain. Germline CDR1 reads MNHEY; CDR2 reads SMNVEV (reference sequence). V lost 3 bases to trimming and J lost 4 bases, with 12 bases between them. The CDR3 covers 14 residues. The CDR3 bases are TGTGCCAGCAGTTTCGGACTCTCGGGCACTGAAGCTTTCTTT. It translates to CASSFGLSGTEAFF.

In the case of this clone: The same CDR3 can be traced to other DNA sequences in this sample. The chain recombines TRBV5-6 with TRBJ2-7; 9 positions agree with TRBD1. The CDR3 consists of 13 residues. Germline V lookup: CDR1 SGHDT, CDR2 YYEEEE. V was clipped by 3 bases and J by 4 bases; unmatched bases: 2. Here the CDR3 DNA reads TGTGCCAGCAGCTCGACAGGGGGTTACGAGCAGTACTTC. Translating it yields CASSSTGGYEQYF.

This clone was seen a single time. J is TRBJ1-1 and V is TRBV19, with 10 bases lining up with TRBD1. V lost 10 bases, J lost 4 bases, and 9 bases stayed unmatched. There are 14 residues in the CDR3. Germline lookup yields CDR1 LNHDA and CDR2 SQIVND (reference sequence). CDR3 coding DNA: TGTGCCATAACTTGGGACAGGGGAAGCACTGAAGCTTTCTTT. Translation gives CAITWDRGSTEAFF.

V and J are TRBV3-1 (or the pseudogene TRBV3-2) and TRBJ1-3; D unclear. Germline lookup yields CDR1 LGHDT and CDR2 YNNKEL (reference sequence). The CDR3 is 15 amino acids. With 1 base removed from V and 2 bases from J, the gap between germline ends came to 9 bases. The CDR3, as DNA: TGTGCCAGCAGCCAAGTCTTGGGAGCTGGAAACACCATATATTTT. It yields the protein CASSQVLGAGNTIYF.

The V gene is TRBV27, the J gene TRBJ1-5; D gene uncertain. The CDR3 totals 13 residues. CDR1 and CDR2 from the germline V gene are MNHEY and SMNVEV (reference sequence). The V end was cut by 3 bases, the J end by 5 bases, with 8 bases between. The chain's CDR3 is CASSFTVYQPQHF. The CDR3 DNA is TGTGCCAGCAGTTTCACGGTCTATCAGCCCCAGCATTTT.